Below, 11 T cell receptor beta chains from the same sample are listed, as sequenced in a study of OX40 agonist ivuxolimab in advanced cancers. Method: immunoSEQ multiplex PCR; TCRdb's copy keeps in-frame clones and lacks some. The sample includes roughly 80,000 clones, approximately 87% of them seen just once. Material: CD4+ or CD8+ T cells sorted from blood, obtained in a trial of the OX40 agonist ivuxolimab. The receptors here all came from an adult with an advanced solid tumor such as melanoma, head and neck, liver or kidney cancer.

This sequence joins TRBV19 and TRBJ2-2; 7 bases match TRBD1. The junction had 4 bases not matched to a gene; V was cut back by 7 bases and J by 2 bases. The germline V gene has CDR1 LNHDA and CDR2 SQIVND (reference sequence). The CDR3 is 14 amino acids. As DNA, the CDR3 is TGTGCCAGTATGCGACAGGGAAACACCGGGGAGCTGTTTTTT. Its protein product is CASMRQGNTGELFF.

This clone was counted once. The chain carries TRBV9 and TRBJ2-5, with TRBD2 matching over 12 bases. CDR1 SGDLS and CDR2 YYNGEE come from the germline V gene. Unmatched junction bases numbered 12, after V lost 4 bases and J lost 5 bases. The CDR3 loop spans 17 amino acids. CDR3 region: CASSPTWRLAGEETQYF. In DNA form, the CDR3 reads TGTGCCAGCAGCCCTACCTGGCGACTAGCGGGAGAGGAGACCCAGTACTTC.

CDR3 nucleotides: TGTGCCAGCAGCTTCAGCGGGGGTAGCACAGATACGCAGTATTTT. This encodes CASSFSGGSTDTQYF. The chain is built from TRBV7-3 and TRBJ2-3; 8 bases line up with TRBD2. The CDR3 is made up of 15 amino acids. V trimming: 3 bases; J trimming: 0 bases; junction bases outside the gene matches: 2. The germline V gene has CDR1 SGHTA and CDR2 FQGTGA.

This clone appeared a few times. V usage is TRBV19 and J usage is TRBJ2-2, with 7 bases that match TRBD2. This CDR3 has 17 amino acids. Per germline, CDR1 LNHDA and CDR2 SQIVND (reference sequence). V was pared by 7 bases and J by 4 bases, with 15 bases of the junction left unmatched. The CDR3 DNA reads TGTGCCAGTACCGGAGAGCGGGGCGGGAGCGGCACCGGGGAGCTGTTTTTT. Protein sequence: CASTGERGGSGTGELFF.

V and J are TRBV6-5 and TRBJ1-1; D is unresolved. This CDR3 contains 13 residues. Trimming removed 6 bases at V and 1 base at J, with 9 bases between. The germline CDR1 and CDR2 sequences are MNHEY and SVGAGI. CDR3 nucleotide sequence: TGTGCCAGCAGCCTTAACCCGAACACTGAAGCTTTCTTT. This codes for CASSLNPNTEAFF.

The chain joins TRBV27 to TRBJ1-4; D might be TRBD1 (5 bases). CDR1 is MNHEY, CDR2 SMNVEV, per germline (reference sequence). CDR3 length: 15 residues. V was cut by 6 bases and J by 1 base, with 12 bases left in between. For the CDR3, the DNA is TGTGCCAGCAGGATCTTGGGGGGAACTAATGAAAAACTGTTTTTT. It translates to CASRILGGTNEKLFF. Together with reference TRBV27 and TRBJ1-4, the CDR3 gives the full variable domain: EAQVTQNPRYLITVTGKKLTVTCSQNMNHEYMSWYRQDPGLGLRQIYYSMNVEVTDKGDVPEGYKVSRKEKRNFPLILESPSPNQTSLYFCASRILGGTNEKLFFGSGTQLSVL.

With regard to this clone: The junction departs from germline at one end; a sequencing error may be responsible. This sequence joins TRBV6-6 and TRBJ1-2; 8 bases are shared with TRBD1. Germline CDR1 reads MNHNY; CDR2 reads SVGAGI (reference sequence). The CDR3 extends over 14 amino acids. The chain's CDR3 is CASSYPDPRQGPYF. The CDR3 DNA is TGTGCCAGCAGTTACCCCGACCCCCGACAGGGGCCGTACTTC.

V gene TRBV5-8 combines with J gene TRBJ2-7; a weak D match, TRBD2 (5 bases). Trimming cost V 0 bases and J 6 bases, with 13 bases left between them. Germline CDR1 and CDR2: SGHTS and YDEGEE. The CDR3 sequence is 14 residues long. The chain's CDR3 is CASSLEVRAGEQYF. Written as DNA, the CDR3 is TGTGCCAGCAGCTTGGAGGTGAGGGCGGGCGAGCAGTACTTC.

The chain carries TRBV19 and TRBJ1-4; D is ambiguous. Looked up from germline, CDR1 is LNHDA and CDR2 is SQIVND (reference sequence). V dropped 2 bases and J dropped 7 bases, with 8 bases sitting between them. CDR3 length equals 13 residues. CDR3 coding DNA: TGTGCCAGTAGTATAACTCGGGGTGAAAAACTGTTTTTT. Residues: CASSITRGEKLFF.

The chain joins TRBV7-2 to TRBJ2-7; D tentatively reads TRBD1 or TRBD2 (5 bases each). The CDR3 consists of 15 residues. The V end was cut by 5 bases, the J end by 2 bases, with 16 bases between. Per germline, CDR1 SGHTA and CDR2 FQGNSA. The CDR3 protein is CASSIEWDVAYEQYF. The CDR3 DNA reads TGTGCCAGCAGCATCGAATGGGACGTCGCCTACGAGCAGTACTTC.

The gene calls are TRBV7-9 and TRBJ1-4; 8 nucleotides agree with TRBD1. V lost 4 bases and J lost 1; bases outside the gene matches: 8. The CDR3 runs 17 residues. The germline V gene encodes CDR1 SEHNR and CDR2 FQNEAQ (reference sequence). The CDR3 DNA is TGTGCCAGCAGCTCTGGACAGGGCGGGGGAACTAATGAAAAACTGTTTTTT. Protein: CASSSGQGGGTNEKLFF. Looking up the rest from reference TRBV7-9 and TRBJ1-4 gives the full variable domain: DTGVSQNPRHKITKRGQNVTFRCDPISEHNRLYWYRQTLGQGPEFLTYFQNEAQLEKSRLLSDRFSAERPKGSFSTLEIQRTEQGDSAMYLCASSSGQGGGTNEKLFFGSGTQLSVL.